One T cell receptor (beta chain) is described in this entry. The germline gene is not matched at one end of the junction; a read error may be the cause. This sample includes further DNA sequences coding for the same CDR3. Assay used: immunoSEQ multiplex PCR; TCRdb lists only in-frame clones, some missing. The data contain around 30,000 clones, about 85% of them singletons. The source of the sample is a study of graft-versus-host responses after intestinal transplantation. Study summary: Recipients underwent multivisceral, liver-intestinal, or isolated intestinal transplants.

CDR1 and CDR2 from the germline V gene are SGHRS and YFSETQ. CDR3 length: 17 residues. The receptor's source is a human patient who received an intestinal transplant, so some T cells may come from the graft donor. The source material was PBMCs, sampled around 480 days after intestinal transplantation. The chain couples TRBV5-1 to TRBJ2-3; no definite D call. CDR3 region: CASSLDSGRFFTDTQYF. The CDR3 DNA is TGTGCCAGCAGCTTGGATTCAGGCAGATTTTTCACAGATACGCAGTATTTT.